This passage covers 11 T cell receptor beta chains from one sample sequenced in a study of CD8 T cells in ankylosing spondylitis. In TCRdb, the 5' RACE reads were re-called with MiXCR into one record per CDR3 protein. The sample includes around 230,000 distinct CDR3 sequences, roughly 8.2% seen only once; the top ten take around 4.9%. The sample taken for sequencing was blood, either unsorted or a sorted T cell fraction (not recorded which). The receptor set was obtained from a female donor with ankylosing spondylitis or in good health (not recorded which).

This clonotype has at least ten counts. V and J are TRBV5-1 and TRBJ2-7; 10 positions agree with TRBD2. There are 14 residues in the CDR3. V trimming: 4 bases; J trimming: 3 bases; junction bases outside the gene matches: 4. In germline, CDR1 is SGHRS, CDR2 YFSETQ. The CDR3: CASSPLAGSYEQYF. CDR3 DNA: TGCGCCAGCAGCCCACTAGCGGGAAGCTACGAGCAGTACTTC.

This clonotype has just a few counts. This chain links TRBV6-1 with TRBJ2-1; a possible D gene is TRBD1 (6 bases). The CDR3 consists of 15 residues. Deletions cut 7 bases from V and 9 bases from J, with 22 bases between. Germline-derived CDR1 and CDR2 are MNHNS and SASEGT. The CDR3 bases are TGTGCCAGCACTCACGGGGACATCGGAATCACTGAGCAGTTCTTC. It specifies CASTHGDIGITEQFF.

This clonotype came up many times. The chain recombines TRBV5-1 with TRBJ2-1; no clear D gene. Trimming stripped 4 bases from V and 5 bases from J, with 7 bases between. CDR1 is SGHRS and CDR2 is YFSETQ in the germline V gene. The CDR3 has 12 amino acids. For the CDR3, the DNA is TGCGCCAGCAGCCCAAATAACAATGAGCAGTTCTTC. This codes for CASSPNNNEQFF.

This clonotype appeared many times. The junction departs from the called germline gene at one end, perhaps through a read error. V usage is TRBV20-1 and J usage is TRBJ2-3, with TRBD2 matching over 12 bases. Germline CDR1 DFQATT, CDR2 SNEGSKA (reference sequence). The CDR3 consists of 17 residues. The CDR3 DNA follows: TGCTGTGCTAGAGTTCCGACTAGCGGGAGAGGGACAGATACGCAGTATTTT. As protein: CCARVPTSGRGTDTQYF.

This clonotype occurred many times. The V call is TRBV7-8, the J call TRBJ1-1; 7 bases are shared with TRBD1. The length of the CDR3 is 14 residues. The ends lost 5 bases at V and 2 bases at J; junction bases unmatched: 5. From germline, CDR1 is SGHVS and CDR2 FQNEAQ. The CDR3 loop is CASSVPGGNTEAFF. DNA of the CDR3: TGTGCCAGCAGCGTCCCAGGGGGAAACACTGAAGCTTTCTTT.

In its sample, this clonotype ranks as medium-sized. This chain joins TRBV5-1 and TRBJ1-2; TRBD1 matches 7 bases. The J segment lost 2 bases and the V segment lost 4 bases, leaving 5 bases of the junction unmatched. Germline V gene lookup returns CDR1 SGHRS and CDR2 YFSETQ. The CDR3 spans 14 residues. In DNA form, the CDR3 reads TGCGCCAGCAGCCCACGGGACAGAAACTATGGCTACACCTTC. Translated, it gives CASSPRDRNYGYTF.

This clonotype was found many times. The chain carries TRBV6-1 and TRBJ2-5, with a possible D match to TRBD2 (6 bases). This CDR3 contains 13 residues. Germline-derived CDR1 and CDR2 are MNHNS and SASEGT. The V end was cut by 3 bases, the J end by 7 bases, with 12 bases between. This CDR3 reads CASSEAGIGTQYF. The CDR3 DNA reads as TGTGCCAGCAGTGAGGCGGGAATAGGGACCCAGTACTTC.

CDR3 nucleotide sequence: TGTGCCAGCAGTTCCCACCGACTAGCTGATACCGGGGAGCTGTTTTTT. This gives the protein CASSSHRLADTGELFF. V gene TRBV6-2 or TRBV6-3 combines with J gene TRBJ2-2; the match to TRBD2 covers 7 bases. The CDR3 runs to 16 residues. The germline CDR1 and CDR2 sequences are MNHEY and SVGEGT. J was trimmed by 5 bases and V by 4 bases; bases with no gene match: 10.

As for this clonotype: A single base separates this from a much larger clone, so it may be a read error. V is TRBV19 and J is TRBJ2-1; tentatively, D is TRBD2 (6 bases). The germline V gene encodes CDR1 LNHDA and CDR2 SQIVND (reference sequence). This CDR3 region has 14 residues. Here the CDR3 reads CASSIAGEYNEQSF. The CDR3 bases are TGTGCCAGTAGTATAGCGGGAGAGTACAATGAGCAGTCCTTC.

Many counts were recorded for this clonotype. The DNA of the CDR3 is TGTGCCAGCAGTAGGACGGACGTTGATAGCAATCAGCCCCAGCATTTT. Its protein product is CASSRTDVDSNQPQHF. The chain is built from TRBV28 and TRBJ1-5, with D uncertain. CDR3 length: 16 amino acids. The germline V and J ends were trimmed by 5 bases and 0 bases, with 14 bases remaining between them. Germline values: CDR1 MDHEN, CDR2 SYDVKM.

This clonotype appeared a few times. The chain combines TRBV20-1 with TRBJ2-7; the D gene is possibly TRBD2 (6 bases). Looked up from germline, CDR1 is DFQATT and CDR2 is SNEGSKA (reference sequence). The CDR3 length is 13 residues. With 5 bases removed from V and 0 bases from J, the gap between germline ends came to 11 bases. The CDR3 loop is CSAAAGNSYEQYF. The CDR3 nucleotides read TGCAGTGCTGCGGCGGGGAACTCCTACGAGCAGTACTTC.